This is a list of T cell receptor beta chains from one sample in a study of T cells in localized non-small cell lung cancer. Libraries were prepared by immunoSEQ multiplex PCR; TCRdb keeps only in-frame clonotypes and omits some of them. This table has about 72,000 clones, approximately 84% appearing once. The input for sequencing was peripheral blood, taken before any cancer treatment. The origin of the receptors is a female donor over 55 with stage I lung adenocarcinoma. CDR3s include the opening cysteine and the closing phenylalanine or tryptophan. The D gene is left open where the match is weak. Rows give clone size only sometimes, using once, few, many, or a class for an expanded clone.

size,V,D,J,length,CDR3,DNA
NA,TRBV5-4,TRBD1,TRBJ1-1,14,CASSWGQGDTEAFF,TGTGCCAGCAGCTGGGGCCAGGGGGACACTGAAGCTTTCTTT
NA,TRBV6-1,TRBD2,TRBJ2-5,15,CASSPRPAGGETQYF,TGTGCCAGCAGTCCTCGCCCAGCGGGGGGGGAGACCCAGTACTTC
NA,TRBV28,TRBD2,TRBJ2-2,16,CASSLHPAGLVGELFF,TGTGCCAGCAGTTTACATCCAGCGGGATTGGTCGGGGAGCTGTTTTTT
NA,TRBV4-2,TRBD2,TRBJ2-7,15,CASSQRLAGDYEQYF,TGTGCCAGCAGCCAGCGACTAGCGGGGGACTACGAGCAGTACTTC
NA,TRBV9,NA,TRBJ2-3,14,CASSVIGNPDTQYF,TGTGCCAGCAGCGTAATAGGGAATCCAGATACGCAGTATTTT
few,TRBV4-1,NA,TRBJ1-6,15,CASSQVAQYNSPLHF,TGCGCCAGCAGCCAAGTGGCCCAGTATAATTCACCCCTCCACTTT
once,TRBV5-1,TRBD1,TRBJ1-4,16,CASSQTGTGSNEKLFF,TGCGCCAGCAGCCAGACCGGGACAGGCAGTAATGAAAAACTGTTTTTT
NA,TRBV6-1,NA,TRBJ2-3,14,CASSPWGGWVTQYF,TGTGCCAGCAGTCCGTGGGGCGGGTGGGTTACGCAGTATTTT
NA,TRBV10-3,NA,TRBJ2-3,14,CATRGGAGPDTQYF,TGTGCCACCCGAGGGGGGGCAGGCCCAGATACGCAGTATTTT
NA,TRBV6-6,NA,TRBJ1-1,13,CASRPGVNTEAFF,TGTGCCAGCAGACCCGGAGTGAACACTGAAGCTTTCTTT
NA,TRBV4-2,NA,TRBJ2-7,13,CASSPKSNFEQYF,TGTGCCAGCAGCCCCAAGAGCAATTTCGAGCAGTACTTC
NA,TRBV14,TRBD2,TRBJ2-3,16,CASSVLSGARGDTQYF,TGTGCCAGCAGCGTGCTGAGCGGGGCGAGAGGGGATACGCAGTATTTT
NA,TRBV19,NA,TRBJ2-7,13,CASRKNREYEQYF,TGTGCCAGTAGGAAGAACAGGGAGTACGAGCAGTACTTC
NA,TRBV28,TRBD1,TRBJ2-7,17,CASSSLFRDSDSYEQYF,TGTGCCAGCAGTTCCCTCTTCCGGGACAGTGACTCCTACGAGCAGTACTTC
NA,TRBV4-3,TRBD2,TRBJ2-1,17,CASSQGSSGRAYNEQFF,TGCGCCAGCAGCCAAGGATCTAGCGGGAGGGCCTACAATGAGCAGTTCTTC
NA,TRBV5-1,TRBD1,TRBJ1-2,14,CASSWDRVEYGYTF,TGCGCCAGCAGCTGGGACAGGGTAGAGTATGGCTACACCTTC
NA,TRBV2,NA,TRBJ1-1,15,CASSQSRGGDTEAFF,TGTGCCAGCAGTCAGTCTCGGGGGGGTGACACTGAAGCTTTCTTT
NA,TRBV7-3,NA,TRBJ2-1,17,CASSLSGWIQNVDEQFF,TGTGCCAGCAGCTTAAGTGGTTGGATACAAAACGTGGATGAGCAGTTCTTC
NA,TRBV14,NA,TRBJ1-2,14,CASSQLNSDYGYTF,TGTGCCAGCAGCCAACTAAACAGCGACTATGGCTACACCTTC
NA,TRBV7-9,NA,TRBJ2-3,13,CASSLGGTDTQYF,TGTGCCAGCAGCCTCGGGGGCACAGATACGCAGTATTTT
NA,TRBV7-2,NA,TRBJ2-5,15,CASSLGGEGGETQYF,TGTGCCAGCAGCTTAGGGGGAGAGGGGGGTGAGACCCAGTACTTC
NA,TRBV9,NA,TRBJ2-1,14,CASSVPTGRNEQFF,TGTGCCAGCAGCGTACCGACAGGCCGCAATGAGCAGTTCTTC
NA,TRBV20-1,NA,TRBJ2-7,11,CSAIQDYEQYF,TGCAGTGCTATACAGGACTACGAGCAGTACTTC
many,TRBV6-5,NA,TRBJ1-6,15,CASSYSWQGNSPLHF,TGTGCCAGCAGTTACTCGTGGCAGGGGAATTCACCCCTCCACTTT
NA,TRBV4-2,NA,TRBJ1-2,15,CASSQGIFGGDGYTF,TGTGCCAGCAGCCAAGGAATATTTGGAGGGGATGGCTACACCTTC
once,TRBV4-2,TRBD2,TRBJ2-4,20,CASSQDLGGGLLIAKNIQYF,TGTGCCAGCAGCCAAGATCTGGGCGGGGGACTCCTAATAGCCAAAAACATTCAGTACTTC